One sample yielded the 27 T cell receptor beta chains listed below, sequenced in a study of tumor T cells in aggressive B-cell lymphoma. The method was immunoSEQ multiplex PCR; TCRdb's version includes in-frame clones alone and lacks a portion of them. The sample has about 3,300 clones, around nine tenths seen once. The specimen was tumor tissue. The receptors originated from an adult with diffuse large B cell lymphoma.

J is TRBJ2-1 and V is TRBV7-9, with 9 bases fitting TRBD2. The CDR3 totals 16 residues. The V and J ends lost 2 bases and 3 bases, in that order; junction bases with no gene match: 5. Per germline, CDR1 SEHNR and CDR2 FQNEAQ (reference sequence). The CDR3 protein is CASSLMGLAHYNEQFF. In nucleotides, the CDR3 is TGTGCCAGCAGCTTAATGGGACTAGCCCACTACAATGAGCAGTTCTTC. The entire variable domain, with the rest obtained from reference TRBV7-9 and TRBJ2-1, is as follows: DTGVSQNPRHKITKRGQNVTFRCDPISEHNRLYWYRQTLGQGPEFLTYFQNEAQLEKSRLLSDRFSAERPKGSFSTLEIQRTEQGDSAMYLCASSLMGLAHYNEQFFGPGTRLTVL.

The J gene is TRBJ1-5, the V gene TRBV19; 7 positions agree with TRBD1. The CDR3 extends over 16 amino acids. V dropped 3 bases and J dropped 3; count of bases not matched to a gene: 8. Germline lookup yields CDR1 LNHDA and CDR2 SQIVND (reference sequence). For the CDR3, the DNA is TGTGCCAGTAGTATTCAAGGGACAGCTGCCAATCAGCCCCAGCATTTT. As protein: CASSIQGTAANQPQHF.

The V call is TRBV14, the J call TRBJ1-3; D is undetermined. The CDR3 has 15 amino acids. Trimming left V 1 base short and J 0 bases short, with 7 bases between. From germline, CDR1 is SGHDN and CDR2 FVKESK. As DNA, the CDR3 is TGTGCCAGCAGCCAAGTTATCAGCTCTGGAAACACCATATATTTT. Translated, it gives CASSQVISSGNTIYF.

The gene calls are TRBV21-1 and TRBJ2-1; the table's D call, TRBD1, has no DNA check behind it. TRBV21-1 represents a pseudogene. The CDR3 runs 18 residues. CDR3 nucleotides: TGTGCCAGCAGGCGTCTACCTTTGGGGGACAGACTCTACAATGAGCAGTTCTTC. This codes for CASRRLPLGDRLYNEQFF.

The genes are TRBV30 and TRBJ2-1, with 12 bases identical to TRBD2. Per germline, CDR1 GTSNPN and CDR2 SVGIG (reference sequence). This CDR3 has 13 residues. CDR3 region: CASTSGSAHEQFF. The DNA for the CDR3 is TGTGCTTCGACTAGCGGGAGTGCCCATGAGCAGTTCTTC.

V usage is TRBV2 and J usage is TRBJ1-1, with 7 bases aligning to TRBD1. This CDR3 spans 14 amino acids. V was clipped by 3 bases and J by 5 bases; unmatched bases: 6. Germline values: CDR1 SNHLY, CDR2 FYNNEI. CDR3 bases: TGTGCCAGCAGTGACAGGGGGGCGGGAACTGAAGCTTTCTTT. Its translation: CASSDRGAGTEAFF.

In its sample, this clone was seen once. The chain uses TRBV5-1 and TRBJ1-1; TRBD1 might be the D (5 bases). CDR1 SGHRS and CDR2 YFSETQ come from the germline V gene. The CDR3 has 14 residues. The germline V and J ends were trimmed by 4 bases and 4 bases, with 14 bases remaining between them. The CDR3 protein is CASSPGLGGTEAFF. The DNA of the CDR3 is TGCGCCAGCAGCCCGGGGCTGGGGGGCACTGAAGCTTTCTTT.

This chain uses TRBV28 with TRBJ1-5; D is possibly TRBD1 (6 bases). Trimming took 7 bases from V and 0 from J, leaving 13 bases between them. Germline-derived CDR1 and CDR2 are MDHEN and SYDVKM. This CDR3 contains 15 residues. The CDR3 loop reads CASNRGFASNQPQHF. The CDR3 nucleotides read TGTGCCAGCAATAGGGGGTTCGCTAGCAATCAGCCCCAGCATTTT.

This chain connects TRBV7-8 to TRBJ2-1; D is perhaps TRBD1 (5 bases). The V gene's germline CDR1 is SGHVS and CDR2 FQNEAQ. This CDR3 spans 13 amino acids. Trimming shortened V by 4 bases and J by 4 bases, and 8 bases separated the two germline ends. This CDR3 reads CASSSTGYNEQFF. DNA of the CDR3: TGTGCCAGCAGCTCTACAGGATACAATGAGCAGTTCTTC.

This rearrangement joins TRBV27 to TRBJ2-1, with D perhaps TRBD2 (5 bases). This CDR3 is 18 amino acids long. Trimming shortened V by 0 bases and J by 0 bases, and 15 bases separated the two germline ends. Germline-derived CDR1 and CDR2 are MNHEY and SMNVEV (reference sequence). In DNA, the CDR3 is TGTGCCAGCAGTTTATCAGGGTCGGGGAGTAGCTCCTACAATGAGCAGTTCTTC. This sequence encodes CASSLSGSGSSSYNEQFF.

This chain links TRBV4-2 with TRBJ2-1, with TRBD2 matching 9 bases. The germline CDR1 and CDR2 sequences are LGHNA and YNFKEQ. The V segment lost 1 base and the J segment 6 bases; nucleotides outside the gene matches: 10. The CDR3 totals 17 residues. In nucleotides, the CDR3 is TGTGCCAGCAGCCAAGCAACCGCGATAGCGGGAGCCAATGAGCAGTTCTTC. Its translation is CASSQATAIAGANEQFF.

The chain combines TRBV7-6 with TRBJ1-5; TRBD1 agrees at 12 bases. The CDR3 spans 16 residues. V lost 0 bases to trimming and J lost 5 bases; unmatched junction nucleotides: 2. Germline CDR1 SGHVS, CDR2 FNYEAQ. As DNA, the CDR3 is TGTGCCAGCAGCTTAGCGGGACAGGGGGCGCATCAGCCCCAGCATTTT. It codes for CASSLAGQGAHQPQHF.

Details on this clone: Different DNA sequences within this sample yield the same CDR3. The rearrangement links TRBV4-1 to TRBJ1-4; D unclear. Germline V gene lookup returns CDR1 MGHRA and CDR2 YSYEKL. Trimming took off 2 bases at V and 3 bases at J, with 10 bases between the two ends. CDR3 length: 15 amino acids. In DNA form, the CDR3 reads TGCGCCAGCAGCCAAACCGTAGCCTCTAATGAAAAACTGTTTTTT. Amino acid sequence: CASSQTVASNEKLFF.

The chain uses TRBV18 and TRBJ2-7; 8 nucleotides agree with TRBD1. CDR1 and CDR2 (germline): KGHSH, LQKENI. J was trimmed by 3 bases and V by 4 bases; bases with no gene match: 14. The CDR3 is made up of 17 amino acids. CDR3 residues: CASSLQPGTGPNYEQYF. CDR3 nucleotide sequence: TGTGCCAGCTCACTACAGCCCGGGACAGGCCCGAACTACGAGCAGTACTTC.

This clone was counted a few times. V is TRBV18 and J is TRBJ2-1; D unresolved. The germline gives CDR1 KGHSH, CDR2 LQKENI. CDR3 length: 16 amino acids. Trimming took 5 bases from V and 0 from J, leaving 14 bases between them. Here the CDR3 reads CASSSSTRSSYNEQFF. CDR3 bases: TGTGCCAGCTCATCGTCTACGCGTAGCTCCTACAATGAGCAGTTCTTC. The complete variable domain, with remaining parts taken from reference TRBV18 and TRBJ2-1, reads NAGVMQNPRHLVRRRGQEARLRCSPMKGHSHVYWYRQLPEEGLKFMVYLQKENIIDESGMPKERFSAEFPKEGPSILRIQQVVRGDSAAYFCASSSSTRSSYNEQFFGPGTRLTVL.

The J gene is TRBJ1-1, the V gene TRBV5-5; D is uncertain. CDR1 is SGHKS, CDR2 YYEKEE, per germline (reference sequence). V lost 0 bases and J 3 bases, leaving 6 bases between the germline ends. The CDR3 covers 13 residues. CDR3 DNA sequence: TGTGCCAGCAGCTTGGCACTCTACACTGAAGCTTTCTTT. It specifies CASSLALYTEAFF.

This sequence joins TRBV29-1 and TRBJ1-4; no definite D call. Germline V gene data show CDR1 as SQVTM and CDR2 as ANQGSEA. This CDR3 region has 12 residues. Trimming removed 6 bases at V and 8 bases at J, with 13 bases between. CDR3 bases: TGCAGCGTACGGGGTGCGGGGGAAAAACTGTTTTTT. It is translated as CSVRGAGEKLFF.

J is TRBJ1-2 and V is TRBV4-3, with 7 bases lining up with TRBD1. The germline CDR1 and CDR2 sequences are LGHNA and YSLEER. Unmatched junction bases numbered 8, after V lost 4 bases and J lost 0 bases. This CDR3 has 16 residues. The CDR3 reads CASSRLGDSSNYGYTF. The DNA of the CDR3 is TGCGCCAGCAGCCGATTAGGGGACAGCTCTAACTATGGCTACACCTTC.

CDR3 sequence reads: CASSLVSGTKQFF. CDR3 bases: TGTGCCAGCAGCTTAGTGTCCGGGACAAAGCAGTTCTTC. The rearrangement uses TRBV13 and TRBJ2-1; the D gene is possibly TRBD1 (6 bases). Germline loops: CDR1 PRHDT, CDR2 FYEKMQ (reference sequence). The CDR3 totals 13 residues. V was trimmed by 1 base and J by 11 bases, leaving 12 bases between them.

About this clone: A read error may produce the germline difference seen at one junction end. The V call is TRBV2, the J call TRBJ2-2, with 9 bases identical to TRBD1. The CDR3 runs to 18 residues. Looked up from germline, CDR1 is SNHLY and CDR2 is FYNNEI. The CDR3 region is CVSSEALFWTGASGELFF. CDR3 sequence (DNA): TGTGTCAGCAGTGAAGCGCTGTTTTGGACAGGGGCGAGCGGGGAGCTGTTTTTT. The full variable domain, rest sourced from reference TRBV2 and TRBJ2-2, is EPEVTQTPSHQVTQMGQEVILRCVPISNHLYFYWYRQILGQKVEFLVSFYNNEISEKSEIFDDQFSVERPDGSNFTLKIRSTKLEDSAMYFCVSSEALFWTGASGELFFGEGSRLTVL.

The genes are TRBV19 and TRBJ2-3, with D tentatively TRBD2 (6 bases). CDR3 length: 15 amino acids. V was shortened by 3 bases and J by 0 bases, with 10 bases between the two germline ends. Per the germline V gene, CDR1 is LNHDA and CDR2 is SQIVND (reference sequence). The CDR3, as DNA: TGTGCCAGTAGTATGGCGAGCGGGAGCACAGATACGCAGTATTTT. This sequence encodes CASSMASGSTDTQYF.

This rearrangement joins TRBV27 to TRBJ2-7, with 7 bases aligning to TRBD1. Germline loops: CDR1 MNHEY, CDR2 SMNVEV (reference sequence). This CDR3 contains 14 residues. V trimming: 3 bases; J trimming: 0 bases; junction bases outside the gene matches: 2. Here the CDR3 reads CASSFGTDSYEQYF. CDR3 nucleotides: TGTGCCAGCAGTTTTGGGACAGACTCCTACGAGCAGTACTTC.

This clone was observed once. V gene TRBV18 combines with J gene TRBJ1-2; tentatively, D is TRBD1 (5 bases). Germline assignment: CDR1 KGHSH and CDR2 LQKENI. Trimming removed 2 bases at V and 1 base at J, with 20 bases between. The CDR3 length is 18 residues. CDR3 sequence (DNA): TGTGCCAGCTCACCAAGAAGCGCGGGAGGGACCAATAACTATGGCTACACCTTC. It codes for CASSPRSAGGTNNYGYTF.

This clone has only a few counts. V is TRBV5-6 and J is TRBJ2-7; 8 bases map to TRBD1. The CDR3 length is 16 residues. The trim removed 3 bases at V and 3 bases at J, leaving 11 bases unmatched. Germline-derived CDR1 and CDR2 are SGHDT and YYEEEE. This CDR3 reads CASSSDRGGSGYEQYF. In DNA, the CDR3 is TGTGCCAGCAGCTCCGACAGGGGTGGTTCTGGCTACGAGCAGTACTTC.

The V call is TRBV19, the J call TRBJ2-2; 9 nucleotides agree with TRBD2. This CDR3 contains 16 residues. With 5 bases clipped from V and 1 base from J, the junction kept 5 bases outside the gene matches. Germline CDR1 LNHDA, CDR2 SQIVND (reference sequence). The CDR3 bases are TGTGCCAGTAGTCCTTGGACTAGCGTGAACACCGGGGAGCTGTTTTTT. Translating it yields CASSPWTSVNTGELFF.

This chain uses TRBV4-1 with TRBJ2-4; TRBD2 matches 7 bases. V lost 1 base and J lost 0; bases outside the gene matches: 9. CDR3 size: 18 residues. Germline CDR1 reads MGHRA; CDR2 reads YSYEKL. As DNA, the CDR3 is TGCGCCAGCAGCCAAGCTCCTAGCGGAGTTCTAGCCAAAAACATTCAGTACTTC. Its protein product is CASSQAPSGVLAKNIQYF.

The CDR3 DNA follows: TGTGCCAGCAGTGGACTAGCGGGAGCAGTAAATGAGCAGTTCTTC. It is translated as CASSGLAGAVNEQFF. V gene TRBV6-1 combines with J gene TRBJ2-1; 12 bases map to TRBD2. There are 15 residues in the CDR3. CDR1 MNHNS and CDR2 SASEGT come from the germline V gene. V dropped 4 bases and J dropped 7; count of bases not matched to a gene: 5.